This T cell receptor (beta chain) was captured by sequencing in a study of identical twins. This clonotype has only a few counts. The authors used template switching to add a universal primer site and gave cDNA unique molecular identifiers. TCRdb passed the 5' RACE reads through MiXCR, listing each CDR3 protein once. The table has 600,000 to 700,000 distinct CDR3 sequences, 21% seen once. Between the trimmed V and J ends, which lost 5 bases and 4 bases, there was a span of 14 bases. The germline V gene has CDR1 SGHAT and CDR2 FQNNGV. The CDR3 extends over 14 amino acids. The same specimen was also included in a second study, on T cells expressing NK-cell markers. This second study notes: According to the study, TCR beta repertoires originated from sorted CD3+CD56+NKG2C+, CD3+CD56+NKG2C- and CD3+CD56-NKG2C+ T cells.

The clonotype originates from a woman under 30 in good health. The rearrangement uses TRBV11-2 and TRBJ2-5; D is perhaps TRBD1 or TRBD2 (5 bases each). Specimen: PBMCs. CDR3 DNA: TGTGCCAGCAGCGCCGGGGACCGATCAGAGACCCAGTACTTC. It is translated as CASSAGDRSETQYF.